This TCR beta chain was observed in a study of blood T cell repertoires in COVID-19. The wider study: Samples taken during acute and convalescent COVID-19 were collected in the United States, Italy and Spain.

In the source study's methods: Using reference gene primer amplification, nucleated cell counts were estimated. Clones were read by immunoSEQ multiplex PCR, and TCRdb kept only the in-frame ones, dropping some. D and trimming come from the DNA, and the V and J calls and clone size come from that table. The table shows some 130,000 clones, with around 86% occurring only once. Trimming removed 5 bases from V and 10 bases from J, with 14 bases in between. This CDR3 has 12 amino acids. Germline lookup yields CDR1 SGHTA and CDR2 FQGNSA. Those enrolled in Seattle joined during active infection and were followed longitudinally afterward.

This TCR was sampled from a woman in her 70s with COVID-19, enrolled during active disease. The specimen sequenced was peripheral blood. This chain uses TRBV7-2 with TRBJ1-2; unclear D gene. The CDR3 loop reads CASSLNPRVYTF. CDR3 nucleotide sequence: TGTGCCAGCAGCCTGAACCCTCGGGTCTACACCTTC.